This T cell receptor (beta chain) was retrieved from a study of blood T cell repertoires in COVID-19. Study-level information: The analysed material was cDNA or gDNA that came from T cells, B-cell-depleted T cells, or PBMCs.

Repertoires were generated with immunoSEQ multiplex PCR, while TCRdb's copy carries only in-frame clones and drops some. The data hold just under 65,000 clones, with roughly 78% observed a single time. Patients of the Seattle cohort, enrolled during active infection, were followed longitudinally. The source of this sequence is a man aged 55 to 70 with COVID-19, enrolled during active disease. Sample: peripheral blood.

The CDR3 DNA reads TGTGCCAGCAGCCAAGATTGGGCCACTCATCAGCCCCAGCATTTT. As protein: CASSQDWATHQPQHF. This chain uses TRBV4-2 with TRBJ1-5, with unresolved D. Germline V lookup: CDR1 LGHNA, CDR2 YNFKEQ. The germline V and J ends were trimmed by 0 bases and 5 bases, with 11 bases remaining between them. The CDR3 covers 15 residues.